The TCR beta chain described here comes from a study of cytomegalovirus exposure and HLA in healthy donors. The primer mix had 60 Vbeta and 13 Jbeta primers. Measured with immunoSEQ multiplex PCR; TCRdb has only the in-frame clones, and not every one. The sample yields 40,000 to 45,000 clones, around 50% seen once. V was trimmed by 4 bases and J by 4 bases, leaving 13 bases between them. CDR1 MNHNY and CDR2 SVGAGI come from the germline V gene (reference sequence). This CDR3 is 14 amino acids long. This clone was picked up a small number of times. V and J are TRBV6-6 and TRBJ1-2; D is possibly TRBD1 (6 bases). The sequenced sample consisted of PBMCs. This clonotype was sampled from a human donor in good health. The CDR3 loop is CASSSAGGGYGYTF. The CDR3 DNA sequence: TGTGCCAGCAGTTCGGCGGGGGGCGGCTATGGCTACACCTTC.